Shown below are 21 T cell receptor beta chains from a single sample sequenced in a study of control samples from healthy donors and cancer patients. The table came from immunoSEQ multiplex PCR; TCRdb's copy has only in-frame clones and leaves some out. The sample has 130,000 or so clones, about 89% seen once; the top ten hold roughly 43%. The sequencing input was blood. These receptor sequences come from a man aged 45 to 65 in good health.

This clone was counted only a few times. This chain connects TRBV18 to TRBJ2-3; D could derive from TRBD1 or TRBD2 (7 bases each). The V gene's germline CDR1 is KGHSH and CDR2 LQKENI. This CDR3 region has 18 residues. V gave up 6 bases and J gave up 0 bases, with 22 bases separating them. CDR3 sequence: CASSHQMRQGGSTDTQYF. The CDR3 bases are TGTGCCAGCTCTCACCAGATGCGGCAGGGGGGGAGCACAGATACGCAGTATTTT.

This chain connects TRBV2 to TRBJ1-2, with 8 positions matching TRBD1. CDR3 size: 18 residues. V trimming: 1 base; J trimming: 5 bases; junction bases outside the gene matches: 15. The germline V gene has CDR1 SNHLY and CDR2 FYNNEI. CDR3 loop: CASSEVGQGAPDKYGYTF. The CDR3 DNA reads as TGTGCCAGCAGTGAAGTAGGGCAGGGGGCGCCGGATAAATATGGCTACACCTTC.

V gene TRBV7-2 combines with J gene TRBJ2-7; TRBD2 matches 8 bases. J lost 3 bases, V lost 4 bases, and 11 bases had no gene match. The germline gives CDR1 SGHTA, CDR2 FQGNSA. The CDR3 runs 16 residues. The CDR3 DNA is TGTGCCAGCAGCTCGGGGGGGCTCGTGGGTTTCTACGAGCAGTACTTC. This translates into CASSSGGLVGFYEQYF.

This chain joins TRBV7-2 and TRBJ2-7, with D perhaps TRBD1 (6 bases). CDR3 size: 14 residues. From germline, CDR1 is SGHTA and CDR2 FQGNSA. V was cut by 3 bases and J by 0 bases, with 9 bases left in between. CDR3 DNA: TGTGCCAGCAGCTTTACAGGGAGCTCCTACGAGCAGTACTTC. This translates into CASSFTGSSYEQYF.

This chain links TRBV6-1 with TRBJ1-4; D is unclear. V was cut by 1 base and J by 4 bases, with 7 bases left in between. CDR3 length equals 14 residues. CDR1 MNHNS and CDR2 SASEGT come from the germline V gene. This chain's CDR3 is CASSEDLINEKLFF. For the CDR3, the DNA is TGTGCCAGCAGTGAAGACCTGATTAATGAAAAACTGTTTTTT.

The CDR3 DNA follows: TGCGCCAGCAGCTTGGTTCAGGGGGCGGACACTGAAGCTTTCTTT. This codes for CASSLVQGADTEAFF. The chain carries TRBV5-1 and TRBJ1-1; TRBD1 aligns across 8 bases. The CDR3 is 15 amino acids. The V segment lost 0 bases and the J segment 3 bases; nucleotides outside the gene matches: 4. Germline V gene data show CDR1 as SGHRS and CDR2 as YFSETQ. The variable domain in full, with the rest retrieved from reference TRBV5-1 and TRBJ1-1, is KAGVTQTPRYLIKTRGQQVTLSCSPISGHRSVSWYQQTPGQGLQFLFEYFSETQRNKGNFPGRFSGRQFSNSRSEMNVSTLELGDSALYLCASSLVQGADTEAFFGQGTRLTVV.

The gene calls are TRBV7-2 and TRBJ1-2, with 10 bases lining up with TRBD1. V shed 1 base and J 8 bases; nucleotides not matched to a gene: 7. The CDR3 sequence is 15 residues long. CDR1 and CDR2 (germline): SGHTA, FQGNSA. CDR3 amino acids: CASSLGGQGLEGYTF. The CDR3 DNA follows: TGTGCCAGCAGCTTAGGGGGACAGGGGCTTGAAGGCTACACCTTC.

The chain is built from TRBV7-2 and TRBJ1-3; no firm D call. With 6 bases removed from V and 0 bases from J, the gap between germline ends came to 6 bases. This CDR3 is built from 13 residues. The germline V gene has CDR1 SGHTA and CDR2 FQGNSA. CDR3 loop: CASRLLSGNTIYF. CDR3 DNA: TGTGCCAGCAGGTTACTCTCTGGAAACACCATATATTTT.

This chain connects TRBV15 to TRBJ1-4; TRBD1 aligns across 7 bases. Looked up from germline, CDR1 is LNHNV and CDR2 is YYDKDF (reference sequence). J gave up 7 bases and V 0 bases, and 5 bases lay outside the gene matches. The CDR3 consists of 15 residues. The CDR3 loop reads CATSRDQTGSEKLFF. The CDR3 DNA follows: TGTGCCACCAGCAGAGATCAGACAGGGAGTGAAAAACTGTTTTTT.

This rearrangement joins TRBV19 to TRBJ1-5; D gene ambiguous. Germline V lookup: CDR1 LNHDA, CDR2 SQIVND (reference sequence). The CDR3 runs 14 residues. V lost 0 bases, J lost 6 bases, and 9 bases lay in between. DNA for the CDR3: TGTGCCAGTAGTATAGATCCAGGTACTCAGCCCCAGCATTTT. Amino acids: CASSIDPGTQPQHF.

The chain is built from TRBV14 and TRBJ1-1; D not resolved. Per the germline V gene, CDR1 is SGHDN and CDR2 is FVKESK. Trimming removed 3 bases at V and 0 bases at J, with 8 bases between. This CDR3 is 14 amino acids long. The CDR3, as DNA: TGTGCCAGCAGCCAGCGGGCCCTGAACACTGAAGCTTTCTTT. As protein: CASSQRALNTEAFF.

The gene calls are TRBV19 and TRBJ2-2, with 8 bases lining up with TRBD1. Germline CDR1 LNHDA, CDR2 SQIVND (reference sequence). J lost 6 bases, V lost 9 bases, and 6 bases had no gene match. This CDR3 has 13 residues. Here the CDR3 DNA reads TGTGCCAGAAAAAAACAGGGGGCCGGGGAGCTGTTTTTT. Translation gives CARKKQGAGELFF.

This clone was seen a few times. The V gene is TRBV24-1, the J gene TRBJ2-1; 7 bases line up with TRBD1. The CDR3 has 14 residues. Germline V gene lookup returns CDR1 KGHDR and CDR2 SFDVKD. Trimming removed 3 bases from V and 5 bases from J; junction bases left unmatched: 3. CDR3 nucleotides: TGTGCCACCAGTGATCCGACAGGGAACAATGAGCAGTTCTTC. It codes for CATSDPTGNNEQFF.

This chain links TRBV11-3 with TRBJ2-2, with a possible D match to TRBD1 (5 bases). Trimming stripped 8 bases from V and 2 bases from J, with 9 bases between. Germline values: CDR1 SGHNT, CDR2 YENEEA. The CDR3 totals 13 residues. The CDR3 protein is CASADSNTGELFF. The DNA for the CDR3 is TGTGCCAGCGCTGACAGTAACACCGGGGAGCTGTTTTTT.

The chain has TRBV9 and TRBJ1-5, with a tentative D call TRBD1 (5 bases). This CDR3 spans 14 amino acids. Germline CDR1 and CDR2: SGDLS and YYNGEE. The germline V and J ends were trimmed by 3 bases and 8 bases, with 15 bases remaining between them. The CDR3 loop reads CASSAQGWDEPQHF. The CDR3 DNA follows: TGTGCCAGCAGCGCGCAGGGTTGGGATGAGCCCCAGCATTTT. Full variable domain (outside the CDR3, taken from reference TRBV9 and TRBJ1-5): DSGVTQTPKHLITATGQRVTLRCSPRSGDLSVYWYQQSLDQGLQFLIQYYNGEERAKGNILERFSAQQFPDLHSELNLSSLELGDSALYFCASSAQGWDEPQHFGDGTRLSIL.

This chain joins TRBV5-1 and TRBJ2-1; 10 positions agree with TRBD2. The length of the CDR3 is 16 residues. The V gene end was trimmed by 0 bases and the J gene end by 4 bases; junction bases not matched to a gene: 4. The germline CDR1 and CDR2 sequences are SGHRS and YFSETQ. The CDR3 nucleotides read TGCGCCAGCAGCTTGGAGGCTAGCGGGAGATACAATGAGCAGTTCTTC. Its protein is CASSLEASGRYNEQFF.

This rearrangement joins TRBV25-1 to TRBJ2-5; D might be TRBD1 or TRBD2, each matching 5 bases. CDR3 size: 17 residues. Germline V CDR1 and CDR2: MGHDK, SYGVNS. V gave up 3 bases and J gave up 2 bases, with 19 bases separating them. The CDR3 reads CASSDIPSGRSQETQYF. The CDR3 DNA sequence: TGTGCCAGCAGTGATATCCCATCGGGACGGAGTCAAGAGACCCAGTACTTC.

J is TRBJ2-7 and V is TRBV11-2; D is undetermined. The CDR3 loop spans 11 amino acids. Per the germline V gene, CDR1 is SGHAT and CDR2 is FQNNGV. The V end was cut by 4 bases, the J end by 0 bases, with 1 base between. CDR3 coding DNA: TGTGCCAGCAGCTACTCCTACGAGCAGTACTTC. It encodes CASSYSYEQYF.

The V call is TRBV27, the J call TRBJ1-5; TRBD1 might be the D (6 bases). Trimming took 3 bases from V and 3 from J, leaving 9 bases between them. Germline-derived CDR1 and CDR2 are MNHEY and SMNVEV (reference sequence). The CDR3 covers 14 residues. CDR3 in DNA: TGTGCCAGCAGTTTGGTGGGGGCCAATCAGCCCCAGCATTTT. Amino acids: CASSLVGANQPQHF.

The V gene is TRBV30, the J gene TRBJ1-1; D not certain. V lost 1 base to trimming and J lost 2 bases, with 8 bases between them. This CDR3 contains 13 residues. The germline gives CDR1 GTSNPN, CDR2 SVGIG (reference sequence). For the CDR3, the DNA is TGTGCCTGGAGTGGACACCTCAACACTGAAGCTTTCTTT. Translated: CAWSGHLNTEAFF.

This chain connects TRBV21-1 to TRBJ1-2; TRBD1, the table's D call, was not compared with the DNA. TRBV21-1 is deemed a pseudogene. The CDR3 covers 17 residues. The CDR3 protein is CASSSYPGTGRIYGYTF. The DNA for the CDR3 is TGTGCCAGCAGCAGTTACCCCGGGACAGGGAGGATCTATGGCTACACCTTC.